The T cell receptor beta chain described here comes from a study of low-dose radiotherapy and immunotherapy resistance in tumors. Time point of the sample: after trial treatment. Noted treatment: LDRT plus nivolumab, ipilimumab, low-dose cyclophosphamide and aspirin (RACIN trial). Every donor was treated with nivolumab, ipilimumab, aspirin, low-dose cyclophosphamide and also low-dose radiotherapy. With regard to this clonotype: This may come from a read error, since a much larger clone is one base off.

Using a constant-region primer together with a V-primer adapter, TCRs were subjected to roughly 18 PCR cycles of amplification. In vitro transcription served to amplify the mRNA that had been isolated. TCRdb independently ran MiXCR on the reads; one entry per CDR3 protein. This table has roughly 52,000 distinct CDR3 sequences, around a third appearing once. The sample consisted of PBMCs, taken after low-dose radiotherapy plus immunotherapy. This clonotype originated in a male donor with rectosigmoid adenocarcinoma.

CDR3 sequence: CASILNSGIEAFF. CDR3 bases: TGTGCCAGCATTCTAAACTCAGGAATTGAAGCTTTCTTT. V and J are TRBV28 and TRBJ1-1; D is unresolved. Germline V gene data show CDR1 as MDHEN and CDR2 as SYDVKM. V was trimmed by 7 bases and J by 7 bases, leaving 16 bases between them. This CDR3 is 13 amino acids long. The complete variable domain, with remaining parts taken from reference TRBV28 and TRBJ1-1, reads DVKVTQSSRYLVKRTGEKVFLECVQDMDHENMFWYRQDPGLGLRLIYFSYDVKMKEKGDIPEGYSVSREKKERFSLILESASTNQTSMYLCASILNSGIEAFFGQGTRLTVV.